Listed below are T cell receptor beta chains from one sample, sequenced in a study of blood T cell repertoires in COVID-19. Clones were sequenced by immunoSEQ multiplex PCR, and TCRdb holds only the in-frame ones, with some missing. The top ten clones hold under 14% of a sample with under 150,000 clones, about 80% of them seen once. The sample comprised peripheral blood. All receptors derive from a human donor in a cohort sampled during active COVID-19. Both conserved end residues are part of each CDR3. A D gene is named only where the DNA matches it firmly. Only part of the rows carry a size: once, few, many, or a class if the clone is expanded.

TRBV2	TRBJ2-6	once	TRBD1	TGTGCCAGCAGTGGACAGGGGGCTGGGGCCAACGTCCTGACTTTC	CASSGQGAGANVLTF
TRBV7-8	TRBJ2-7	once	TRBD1	TGTGCCAGCAGCTTAGGGGGGACAGGGGGCTACGAGCAGTACTTC	CASSLGGTGGYEQYF
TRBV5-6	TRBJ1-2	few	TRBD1	TGTGCCAGCAGCTCGGGGCTGACAGGGCGAGGCTACACCTTC	CASSSGLTGRGYTF
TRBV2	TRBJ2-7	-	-	TGTGCCAGCAGTGGTTTCGTATCCGAGCAGTACTTC	CASSGFVSEQYF
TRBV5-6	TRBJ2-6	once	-	TGTGCCAGCAGCAAGCTTATCGGGGCTGGGGCCAACGTCCTGACTTTC	CASSKLIGAGANVLTF
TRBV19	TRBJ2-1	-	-	TGTGCCAGTAGTATGTGGAGTAATGAGCAGTTCTTC	CASSMWSNEQFF
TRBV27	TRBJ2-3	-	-	TGTGCCAGCAGCTGGGGGGGCGCAGATACGCAGTATTTT	CASSWGGADTQYF
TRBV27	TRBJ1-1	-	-	TGTGCCAGCAGTGATGATCTCGGGACTGAAGCTTTCTTT	CASSDDLGTEAFF
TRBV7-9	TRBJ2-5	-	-	TGTGCCAGCAGCTTAGGCGGAAAAGAGACCCAGTACTTC	CASSLGGKETQYF
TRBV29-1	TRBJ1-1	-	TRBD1	TGCAGCGTTGTTACAGGGGGCACTGAAGCTTTCTTT	CSVVTGGTEAFF
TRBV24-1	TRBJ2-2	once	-	TGTGCCACCAGTGATTTCTACACCGGGGAGCTGTTTTTT	CATSDFYTGELFF